Below are 30 T cell receptor beta chains sequenced from a single sample in a study of blood T cell repertoires in COVID-19. The data were produced by immunoSEQ multiplex PCR, yet TCRdb's version contains in-frame clones alone and is incomplete. The sample lists a few hundred thousand clones; roughly four fifths were seen once. The sequenced material came from PBMCs or T cells enriched from blood (not recorded which). The receptors derive from a man in his fifties who had recovered from COVID-19.

The gene calls are TRBV11-3 and TRBJ1-1; no clear D gene. Trimming removed 2 bases at V and 11 bases at J, with 9 bases between. CDR1 and CDR2 from the germline V gene are SGHNT and YENEEA. CDR3 length equals 11 residues. CDR3 nucleotides: TGTGCCAGCAGCTTACCGGGTAGGGCTTTCTTT. Translation gives CASSLPGRAFF.

The V call is TRBV12-3 or TRBV12-4, the J call TRBJ1-5; D gene unclear. V lost 6 bases to trimming and J lost 1 base, with 7 bases between them. The CDR3 runs to 13 residues. The CDR3, as DNA: TGTGCCAGCAGGGAACAGAGCAATCAGCCCCAGCATTTT. This sequence encodes CASREQSNQPQHF.

The chain employs TRBV2 and TRBJ1-2, with 10 bases aligning to TRBD1. The CDR3 has 16 residues. J was trimmed by 8 bases and V by 6 bases; bases with no gene match: 15. From germline, CDR1 is SNHLY and CDR2 FYNNEI. In DNA form, the CDR3 reads TGTGCCAGCAGGCGGGACAGGGGTCCTTGGGGGGAAGGCTACACCTTC. Translating it yields CASRRDRGPWGEGYTF. The full variable domain, completed using reference TRBV2 and TRBJ1-2, is EPEVTQTPSHQVTQMGQEVILRCVPISNHLYFYWYRQILGQKVEFLVSFYNNEISEKSEIFDDQFSVERPDGSNFTLKIRSTKLEDSAMYFCASRRDRGPWGEGYTFGSGTRLTVV.

V is TRBV5-1 and J is TRBJ2-2; TRBD2 might be the D (6 bases). CDR1 is SGHRS and CDR2 is YFSETQ in the germline V gene. Trimming took off 4 bases at V and 0 bases at J, with 13 bases between the two ends. The CDR3 sequence is 16 residues long. The CDR3 bases are TGCGCCAGCAGCCCGGAGGGACTCACGAACACCGGGGAGCTGTTTTTT. Translation gives CASSPEGLTNTGELFF.

This clone showed up just once. The chain carries TRBV2 and TRBJ1-1, with D possibly TRBD1 on 6 matching bases. This CDR3 region has 17 residues. Germline lookup yields CDR1 SNHLY and CDR2 FYNNEI. The ends were cut back, 5 bases at V and 3 bases at J, with 22 bases in the middle. The CDR3 nucleotides are TGTGCCAGCAGTCAAATTAAACAGGTCGAGGGGGACACTGAAGCTTTCTTT. As protein: CASSQIKQVEGDTEAFF.

V usage is TRBV28 and J usage is TRBJ1-2, with a possible D match to TRBD1 (5 bases). This CDR3 is 13 amino acids long. The germline V gene has CDR1 MDHEN and CDR2 SYDVKM. Trimming removed 7 bases at V and 5 bases at J, with 14 bases between. The CDR3 sequence: CASTTQDIYGYTF. In DNA, the CDR3 is TGTGCCAGCACCACACAGGACATTTATGGCTACACCTTC.

CDR3 coding DNA: TGTGCCAGCAGTGAAAGACAGGGGGCGAGTGGCTACACCTTC. Amino acid sequence: CASSERQGASGYTF. The rearrangement uses TRBV6-1 and TRBJ1-2; the match to TRBD1 covers 10 bases. J gave up 7 bases and V 2 bases, and 4 bases lay outside the gene matches. Germline assignment: CDR1 MNHNS and CDR2 SASEGT. The CDR3 sequence is 14 residues long.

This chain links TRBV19 with TRBJ2-1, with 7 bases lining up with TRBD1. With 2 bases clipped from V and 7 bases from J, the junction kept 2 bases outside the gene matches. The CDR3 sequence is 13 residues long. The germline V gene encodes CDR1 LNHDA and CDR2 SQIVND (reference sequence). CDR3: CASSIQGENEQFF. Here the CDR3 DNA reads TGTGCCAGTAGTATACAGGGGGAGAATGAGCAGTTCTTC.

The chain carries TRBV29-1 and TRBJ1-5; D might be TRBD1 (5 bases). The CDR3 sequence is 13 residues long. Germline-derived CDR1 and CDR2 are SQVTM and ANQGSEA. The V end lost 4 bases, the J end lost 5 bases, and 12 bases lay between the germline ends. This CDR3 is CSVARGIDQPQHF. The CDR3 nucleotides read TGCAGCGTTGCAAGGGGTATCGATCAGCCCCAGCATTTT.

V is TRBV11-3 and J is TRBJ2-1; D is perhaps TRBD2 (5 bases). V dropped 6 bases and J dropped 9 bases, with 12 bases sitting between them. Germline CDR1 and CDR2: SGHNT and YENEEA. The length of the CDR3 is 12 residues. CDR3 sequence (DNA): TGTGCCAGCAGGTTCGGGAATTCTGAGCAGTTCTTC. It translates to CASRFGNSEQFF.

J is TRBJ1-6 and V is TRBV5-1, with 7 bases that match TRBD1. V lost 3 bases and J lost 3; bases outside the gene matches: 6. The germline V gene encodes CDR1 SGHRS and CDR2 YFSETQ. CDR3 size: 16 residues. CDR3 nucleotide sequence: TGCGCCAGCAGCTCTCGACAGGGCGACTATAATTCACCCCTCCACTTT. This sequence encodes CASSSRQGDYNSPLHF.

The chain is built from TRBV7-2 and TRBJ2-7; 8 nucleotides agree with TRBD2. Germline loops: CDR1 SGHTA, CDR2 FQGNSA. There are 19 residues in the CDR3. V was pared by 3 bases and J by 3 bases, with 19 bases of the junction left unmatched. CDR3 loop: CASSLKIAGSRNKNYEQYF. The CDR3 DNA follows: TGTGCCAGCAGCTTGAAGATAGCGGGGAGTAGGAACAAAAACTACGAGCAGTACTTC.

CDR3 amino acids: CASKDRPRETEAFF. Here the CDR3 DNA reads TGTGCCAGCAAAGATCGACCTAGGGAGACTGAAGCTTTCTTT. The chain has TRBV28 and TRBJ1-1; D not certain. This CDR3 comprises 14 residues. The germline V and J ends were trimmed by 7 bases and 5 bases, with 17 bases remaining between them. CDR1 is MDHEN and CDR2 is SYDVKM in the germline V gene.

The chain couples TRBV19 to TRBJ1-5; 10 bases align to TRBD1. Germline CDR1 reads LNHDA; CDR2 reads SQIVND (reference sequence). With 3 bases clipped from V and 6 bases from J, the junction kept 5 bases outside the gene matches. The CDR3 extends over 15 amino acids. The CDR3 region has the DNA TGTGCCAGTAGTATGCCCGGGACAGGGGTTCAGCCCCAGCATTTT. This encodes CASSMPGTGVQPQHF. Variable domain in full (rest from reference TRBV19 and TRBJ1-5): DGGITQSPKYLFRKEGQNVTLSCEQNLNHDAMYWYRQDPGQGLRLIYYSQIVNDFQKGDIAEGYSVSREKKESFPLTVTSAQKNPTAFYLCASSMPGTGVQPQHFGDGTRLSIL.

V and J are TRBV2 and TRBJ1-1; D gene ambiguous. The CDR3 sequence is 14 residues long. CDR1 is SNHLY and CDR2 is FYNNEI in the germline V gene. Trimming removed 6 bases at V and 1 base at J, with 12 bases between. This chain's CDR3 is CASSYSPGNTEAFF. CDR3 nucleotides: TGTGCCAGCAGCTACTCACCGGGGAACACTGAAGCTTTCTTT.

The genes are TRBV29-1 and TRBJ1-2, with 11 nucleotides matching TRBD1. Germline V gene data show CDR1 as SQVTM and CDR2 as ANQGSEA. The CDR3 extends over 13 amino acids. Trimming at V came to 7 bases and at J to 8 bases, leaving 9 bases not matched to a gene. CDR3 in DNA: TGCAGCGCTGACCGGACAGGGGGCTTGGGCTACACCTTC. It translates to CSADRTGGLGYTF.

The chain has TRBV5-5 and TRBJ2-7; 7 nucleotides line up with TRBD1. The germline V gene has CDR1 SGHKS and CDR2 YYEKEE (reference sequence). With V trimmed by 4 bases and J by 0 bases, 13 bases remained unmatched. The length of the CDR3 is 17 residues. The CDR3 here is CASSLGQVQQSSYEQYF. CDR3 DNA: TGTGCCAGCAGCCTAGGACAGGTCCAACAAAGCTCCTACGAGCAGTACTTC. Full variable domain (remainder filled in from reference TRBV5-5 and TRBJ2-7): DAGVTQSPTHLIKTRGQQVTLRCSPISGHKSVSWYQQVLGQGPQFIFQYYEKEERGRGNFPDRFSARQFPNYSSELNVNALLLGDSALYLCASSLGQVQQSSYEQYFGPGTRLTVT.

CDR3 sequence: CAISDFGTFNTGELFF. Here the CDR3 DNA reads TGTGCCATCAGTGATTTCGGGACATTCAACACCGGGGAGCTGTTTTTT. The chain recombines TRBV10-3 with TRBJ2-2; tentative D call: TRBD1 (6 bases). The V end lost 3 bases, the J end lost 2 bases, and 13 bases lay between the germline ends. The germline gives CDR1 ENHRY, CDR2 SYGVKD. The CDR3 runs 16 residues.

The chain couples TRBV24-1 to TRBJ2-5, with 9 positions matching TRBD1. The trim removed 9 bases at V and 3 bases at J, leaving 4 bases unmatched. Germline loops: CDR1 KGHDR, CDR2 SFDVKD. This CDR3 region has 13 residues. As DNA, the CDR3 is TGTGCCACCCGGGACAGGGAAAAAGAGACCCAGTACTTC. As protein: CATRDREKETQYF.

The chain links TRBV7-9 to TRBJ1-6, with D possibly matching TRBD1 (5 bases). Between the trimmed V and J ends, which lost 0 bases and 9 bases, there was a span of 15 bases. The CDR3 has 16 residues. Germline V gene sequence: CDR1 SEHNR, CDR2 FQNEAQ (reference sequence). CDR3 amino acids: CASSLAAGQGPSPLHF. The CDR3 DNA is TGTGCCAGCAGCTTAGCGGCCGGGCAGGGTCCTTCACCCCTCCACTTT.

This chain links TRBV9 with TRBJ2-7; a weak D match, TRBD2 (5 bases). Germline V gene data show CDR1 as SGDLS and CDR2 as YYNGEE. Trimming took 0 bases from V and 4 from J, leaving 8 bases between them. The CDR3 is 13 amino acids. In DNA form, the CDR3 reads TGTGCCAGCAGCGTAGCCACGGGGTACGAGCAGTACTTC. Its translation: CASSVATGYEQYF.

The gene calls are TRBV29-1 and TRBJ2-1; D is unclear. Germline V gene lookup returns CDR1 SQVTM and CDR2 ANQGSEA. V was pared by 7 bases and J by 13 bases, with 14 bases between. This CDR3 region has 10 residues. The CDR3 sequence is CSARTNVQFF. CDR3 DNA: TGCAGCGCTAGAACGAACGTACAGTTCTTC.

The chain recombines TRBV7-2 with TRBJ2-2; no firm D call. The V end was cut by 2 bases, the J end by 7 bases, with 8 bases between. CDR1 and CDR2 from the germline V gene are SGHTA and FQGNSA. This CDR3 is 13 amino acids long. CDR3 sequence reads: CASSLKLIGELFF. For the CDR3, the DNA is TGTGCCAGCAGCTTAAAACTAATCGGGGAGCTGTTTTTT.

The chain has TRBV7-8 and TRBJ1-2; D gene uncertain. CDR1 SGHVS and CDR2 FQNEAQ come from the germline V gene. Trimming took 2 bases from V and 6 from J, leaving 16 bases between them. The CDR3 covers 15 residues. CDR3 DNA: TGTGCCAGCAGCTTAATGCCGGAGTACGGGAATGGCTACACCTTC. Its translation: CASSLMPEYGNGYTF. Combining the CDR3 with reference TRBV7-8 and TRBJ1-2 gives the whole variable domain GAGVSQSPRYKVAKRGQDVALRCDPISGHVSLFWYQQALGQGPEFLTYFQNEAQLDKSGLPSDRFFAERPEGSVSTLKIQRTQQEDSAVYLCASSLMPEYGNGYTFGSGTRLTVV.

This rearrangement joins TRBV20-1 to TRBJ1-3, with D hard to call. Trimming took off 3 bases at V and 0 bases at J, with 9 bases between the two ends. The CDR3 sequence is 14 residues long. Germline V gives CDR1 DFQATT, CDR2 SNEGSKA (reference sequence). This chain's CDR3 is CSASRFLSGNTIYF. The DNA for the CDR3 is TGCAGTGCTAGTCGGTTCCTCTCTGGAAACACCATATATTTT.

The V gene is TRBV7-9, the J gene TRBJ2-1; 10 positions agree with TRBD2. V gave up 5 bases and J gave up 1 base; unmatched junction bases: 5. This CDR3 is built from 16 residues. CDR1 is SEHNR, CDR2 FQNEAQ, per germline (reference sequence). DNA of the CDR3: TGTGCCAGCAGCCCCGGTAGCGGGAGGTCCTACAATGAGCAGTTCTTC. Translated, it gives CASSPGSGRSYNEQFF.

The chain joins TRBV25-1 to TRBJ2-5; TRBD2 aligns across 9 bases. This CDR3 comprises 14 residues. Germline assignment: CDR1 MGHDK and CDR2 SYGVNS. The ends lost 4 bases at V and 5 bases at J; junction bases unmatched: 5. The CDR3 protein is CASSARAGGETQYF. In DNA, the CDR3 is TGTGCCAGCAGTGCACGAGCGGGAGGCGAGACCCAGTACTTC.

The rearrangement links TRBV3-1 (or the pseudogene TRBV3-2) to TRBJ1-1, with D tentatively TRBD1 (6 bases). The CDR3 length is 15 residues. The V end was cut by 2 bases, the J end by 6 bases, with 16 bases between. Germline V CDR1 and CDR2: LGHDT, YNNKEL (reference sequence). For the CDR3, the DNA is TGTGCCAGCAGCCAAATCCCCGGGGGGGCGGCTGAAGCTTTCTTT. This codes for CASSQIPGGAAEAFF.

This chain joins TRBV5-1 and TRBJ2-1; 11 bases line up with TRBD2. After removal of 5 bases from V and 0 bases from J, the junction contained 25 bases not matched to a gene. The CDR3 extends over 23 amino acids. The germline CDR1 and CDR2 sequences are SGHRS and YFSETQ. CDR3 sequence: CASRSIPTSGRRGKPSSYNEQFF. CDR3 in DNA: TGCGCCAGCAGGTCGATACCTACTAGCGGGAGAAGGGGAAAACCAAGCTCCTACAATGAGCAGTTCTTC.

The chain carries TRBV28 and TRBJ2-3, with 15 bases identical to TRBD2. The V and J ends lost 5 bases and 5 bases, in that order; junction bases with no gene match: 5. The V gene's germline CDR1 is MDHEN and CDR2 SYDVKM. CDR3 size: 16 residues. DNA of the CDR3: TGTGCCAGCAGTCCTGGACTAGCGGGAGGGAAAGATACGCAGTATTTT. Translated: CASSPGLAGGKDTQYF. Full variable domain (remainder filled in from reference TRBV28 and TRBJ2-3): DVKVTQSSRYLVKRTGEKVFLECVQDMDHENMFWYRQDPGLGLRLIYFSYDVKMKEKGDIPEGYSVSREKKERFSLILESASTNQTSMYLCASSPGLAGGKDTQYFGPGTRLTVL.